A selection of T cell receptor beta chains follows, all from one sample in a study of shared clonotypes between healthy human individuals. Measured with immunoSEQ multiplex PCR; TCRdb has only the in-frame clones, and not every one. The sample yields some 1,100,000 clones, approximately 78% seen once. The sequenced sample was memory CD4+ T cells from PBMCs. The receptors come from a man between 18 and 35 years old in good health. Some clones in this sample may be carry-over from other donors' samples. Both conserved end residues are part of each CDR3. D genes are given only for firm matches. Clone size is shown for a subset of rows, as once, few, many or a class of expanded clone.

clone_size j_call v_call d_call cdr3_aa cdr3_nt
- TRBJ2-4 TRBV6-1 - CASSEALSTNIQYF TGTGCCAGCAGTGAAGCGCTTTCGACAAACATTCAGTACTTC
- TRBJ1-1 TRBV5-1 - CASSLGDTTEAFF TGCGCCAGCAGCTTGGGGGACACCACTGAAGCTTTCTTT
- TRBJ1-3 TRBV9 - CASSVEGNSGNTIYF TGTGCCAGCAGCGTAGAAGGGAATTCTGGAAACACCATATATTTT
- TRBJ1-3 TRBV5-5 TRBD1 CASSVGTGGASRNTIYF TGTGCCAGCAGCGTGGGGACAGGGGGCGCCTCTAGAAACACCATATATTTT
- TRBJ2-3 TRBV5-1 TRBD1 CASSFQGADADTQYF TGCGCCAGCAGCTTCCAGGGGGCTGACGCAGATACGCAGTATTTT
once TRBJ2-1 TRBV25-1 TRBD1 CASSEFDRGGNEQFF TGTGCCAGCAGTGAATTCGACAGGGGGGGGAATGAGCAGTTCTTC
- TRBJ2-5 TRBV29-1 - CSVDRLQETQYF TGCAGCGTTGATCGTCTCCAAGAGACCCAGTACTTC
- TRBJ2-1 TRBV5-4 - CASSLIIADEQFF TGTGCCAGCAGTTTAATAATAGCGGACGAGCAGTTCTTC
- TRBJ2-7 TRBV5-1 - CASSLDRVSSYEQYF TGCGCCAGCAGCTTGGACAGGGTCAGCTCCTACGAGCAGTACTTC
- TRBJ2-5 TRBV2 TRBD1 CASVPGQGGRAQYF TGTGCCAGCGTCCCGGGACAGGGAGGGAGAGCCCAGTACTTC
- TRBJ1-1 TRBV27 - CASSFAGRPTEAFF TGTGCCAGCAGTTTTGCGGGGCGACCCACTGAAGCTTTCTTT
- TRBJ1-4 TRBV11-2 - CASSLGGVSYYNEKLFF TGTGCCAGCAGCTTAGGGGGGGTTAGTTACTATAATGAAAAACTGTTTTTT
- TRBJ2-7 TRBV28 - CASSETRYEQYF TGTGCCAGCAGTGAGACACGCTACGAGCAGTACTTC
- TRBJ2-5 TRBV15 - CAISQAPGRQETQYF TGTGCCATCAGCCAGGCCCCAGGGAGGCAAGAGACCCAGTACTTC
- TRBJ2-1 TRBV7-2 TRBD2 CASTGTSGQSSYNEQFF TGTGCCAGCACAGGGACTAGCGGGCAAAGCTCCTACAATGAGCAGTTCTTC
- TRBJ1-3 TRBV18 - CASSETRDISGNTIYF TGTGCCAGCTCAGAGACACGGGACATCTCTGGAAACACCATATATTTT
- TRBJ1-3 TRBV7-9 TRBD1 CASSLNGAGGYF TGTGCCAGCAGCTTAAACGGGGCAGGGGGATATTTT
few TRBJ1-1 TRBV25-1 TRBD1 CASSKGQVNTEAFF TGTGCCAGCAGCAAAGGACAGGTGAACACTGAAGCTTTCTTT
- TRBJ2-1 TRBV7-9 TRBD2 CASSFGVGTSFSLEQFF TGTGCCAGCAGCTTTGGGGTTGGGACTAGCTTTTCCCTTGAGCAGTTCTTC
- TRBJ2-5 TRBV29-1 - CSASRGETQYF TGCAGCGCCTCCCGGGGGGAGACCCAGTACTTC
- TRBJ1-5 TRBV1 - CTSSHPSWPTIGNQQHF TGCACCAGCAGCCACCCTTCCTGGCCGACCATAGGTAATCAGCAGCATTTT
- TRBJ2-5 TRBV5-1 - CASSFGTPDLSQYF TGCGCCAGCAGCTTCGGGACACCGGATTTGTCCCAGTACTTC
- TRBJ2-7 TRBV5-1 - CASSLGGLTYEQYF TGCGCCAGCAGCTTGGGGGGGTTGACCTACGAGCAGTACTTC
- TRBJ2-5 TRBV19 - CASSIGRGRKETQYF TGTGCCAGTAGTATAGGCCGGGGGAGGAAGGAGACCCAGTACTTC
once TRBJ2-2 TRBV6-5 - CASRYSRTANTGELFF TGTGCCAGCAGATACTCCCGGACAGCGAACACCGGGGAGCTGTTTTTT
- TRBJ2-3 TRBV11-3 - CASSRDGEPTDTQYF TGTGCCAGCAGCCGCGACGGGGAACCCACAGATACGCAGTATTTT
- TRBJ1-2 TRBV28 TRBD1 CASSIANRGPFGYTF TGTGCCAGCAGTATAGCTAACAGGGGGCCGTTTGGCTACACCTTC